The 11 T cell receptor beta chains in this list originate from one sample, sequenced in a study of identical twins. One entry per CDR3 protein, called by TCRdb with MiXCR from the 5' RACE reads. The sample carries hundreds of thousands of distinct CDR3 sequences, around 12% recorded once. These same records also appear under a second study, on yellow fever vaccine responses in identical twins.

Sequenced material: PBMCs. The receptors stem from a woman aged 18-29 years in good health.

This chain joins TRBV6-5 and TRBJ2-3; either TRBD1 or TRBD2 may fit D (5 bases each). Between the trimmed V and J ends, which lost 0 bases and 6 bases, there was a span of 19 bases. The germline gives CDR1 MNHEY, CDR2 SVGAGI. CDR3 length: 17 amino acids. As DNA, the CDR3 is TGTGCCAGCAGTTACTCTTCCGGAAACCCGGGACGGGATACGCAGTATTTT. It encodes CASSYSSGNPGRDTQYF.

This clonotype has more than one count but fewer than ten. The chain couples TRBV7-8 to TRBJ2-7, with D uncertain. CDR3 length: 14 residues. The germline CDR1 and CDR2 sequences are SGHVS and FQNEAQ. V shed 5 bases and J shed 2 bases, with 13 bases lying between them. The CDR3 protein is CASSPWQVAYEQYF. The CDR3 nucleotides read TGTGCCAGCAGCCCCTGGCAGGTTGCCTACGAGCAGTACTTC.

Ten or more counts support this clonotype. The gene calls are TRBV20-1 and TRBJ2-5; 9 bases agree with TRBD2. Germline CDR1 is DFQATT and CDR2 is SNEGSKA (reference sequence). J gave up 4 bases and V 2 bases, and 8 bases lay outside the gene matches. The CDR3 is 15 residues long. The CDR3 is CSARNIAGEVETQYF. The CDR3, as DNA: TGCAGTGCTAGAAATATAGCGGGAGAGGTAGAGACCCAGTACTTC.

In its sample, this clonotype was seen a few times. The chain employs TRBV9 and TRBJ2-2; TRBD2 matches at 7 bases. Germline trimming cut 4 bases from V and 7 bases from J; bases unmatched to any gene: 4. The CDR3 totals 13 residues. Germline CDR1 and CDR2: SGDLS and YYNGEE. CDR3 bases: TGTGCCAGCAGCACCGCGGGGGTCGGGGAGCTGTTTTTT. Its translation: CASSTAGVGELFF.

V usage is TRBV5-1 and J usage is TRBJ2-1, with D possibly matching TRBD2 (6 bases). With 3 bases removed from V and 7 bases from J, the gap between germline ends came to 17 bases. Per the germline V gene, CDR1 is SGHRS and CDR2 is YFSETQ. There are 15 residues in the CDR3. The CDR3 protein is CASSSREVGGNEQFF. In DNA form, the CDR3 reads TGCGCCAGCAGCTCGCGCGAGGTTGGGGGGAATGAGCAGTTCTTC.

The chain joins TRBV4-1 to TRBJ2-4; possible D gene TRBD2, 6 bases. This CDR3 is built from 17 residues. CDR1 and CDR2 (germline): MGHRA, YSYEKL. The germline V and J ends were trimmed by 0 bases and 2 bases, with 14 bases remaining between them. CDR3 region: CASSQERLARTKNIQYF. For the CDR3, the DNA is TGCGCCAGCAGCCAAGAACGGCTAGCGCGAACCAAAAACATTCAGTACTTC.

This clonotype was counted between two and nine times. CDR3 in DNA: TGTGCCAGCAGTGAAGAGTCGGGAGGGTACTACGAGCAGTACTTC. Amino acid sequence: CASSEESGGYYEQYF. The V gene is TRBV2, the J gene TRBJ2-7; TRBD2 matches 8 bases. The J segment lost 3 bases and the V segment lost 1 base, leaving 5 bases of the junction unmatched. CDR1 and CDR2 (germline): SNHLY, FYNNEI. The CDR3 totals 15 residues.

The chain employs TRBV15 and TRBJ1-5; no clear D. CDR1 and CDR2 from the germline V gene are LNHNV and YYDKDF (reference sequence). The CDR3 is 14 amino acids. The germline V and J ends were trimmed by 9 bases and 0 bases, with 12 bases remaining between them. The CDR3 sequence: CATSYSNSNQPQHF. CDR3 DNA: TGTGCCACTTCTTATAGTAATAGCAATCAGCCCCAGCATTTT.

The rearrangement uses TRBV20-1 and TRBJ1-1, with D tentatively TRBD1 (6 bases). CDR3 length: 13 residues. Germline lookup yields CDR1 DFQATT and CDR2 SNEGSKA (reference sequence). V shed 3 bases and J shed 1 base, with 9 bases lying between them. CDR3 amino acids: CSARTGENTEAFF. The CDR3 DNA reads as TGCAGTGCTAGGACAGGTGAGAACACTGAAGCTTTCTTT.

V gene TRBV2 combines with J gene TRBJ2-3; a possible D gene is TRBD1 (6 bases). V shed 6 bases and J shed 3 bases, with 16 bases lying between them. The CDR3 runs to 15 residues. Per germline, CDR1 SNHLY and CDR2 FYNNEI. The CDR3 DNA reads as TGTGCCAGCAGGAAGTCAGGGGCAGGGACAGATACGCAGTATTTT. Protein: CASRKSGAGTDTQYF.

This clonotype was detected only a few times. The chain links TRBV10-1 to TRBJ2-7; TRBD2 is a possible D gene (5 bases). The CDR3 loop spans 13 amino acids. Germline CDR1 reads WNHNN; CDR2 reads SYGVQD (reference sequence). Trimming pared 0 bases from V and 7 bases from J, leaving 10 bases between. The CDR3, as DNA: TGCGCCAGCAGTGAGTCGATACGGGGAGAGCAGTACTTC. It encodes CASSESIRGEQYF.